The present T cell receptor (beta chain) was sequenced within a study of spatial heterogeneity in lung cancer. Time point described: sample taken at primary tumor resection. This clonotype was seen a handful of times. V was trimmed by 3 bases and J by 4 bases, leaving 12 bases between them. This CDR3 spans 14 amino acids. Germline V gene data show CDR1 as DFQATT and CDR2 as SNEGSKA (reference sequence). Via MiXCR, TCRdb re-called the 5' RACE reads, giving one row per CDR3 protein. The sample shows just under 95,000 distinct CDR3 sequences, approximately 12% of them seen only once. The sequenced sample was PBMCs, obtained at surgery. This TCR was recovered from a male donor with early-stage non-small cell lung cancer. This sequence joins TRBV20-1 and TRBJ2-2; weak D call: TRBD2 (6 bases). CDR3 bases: TGCAGTGCTAGTTCGGGGACTTCCACCGGGGAGCTGTTTTTT. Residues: CSASSGTSTGELFF.